The source of this T cell receptor beta chain is a study of glioma-infiltrating T cells. The CDR3 is 14 residues long. Germline V gene data show CDR1 as MNHEY and CDR2 as SMNVEV (reference sequence). Of note for this clonotype: At one boundary the junction diverges from the germline segment, which might be a read error.

Using RNA template, CDR3s of TCR alpha and beta were amplified with iRepertoire arm-PCR. TCRdb passed the multiplex PCR reads through MiXCR, listing each CDR3 protein once. The sample lists fewer than 500,000 distinct CDR3 sequences, less than 50% occurring once. The chain uses TRBV27 and TRBJ1-1; the D is unclear. Sequenced sample: glioma tissue, nonneoplastic brain tissue, or PBMCs (not recorded which). This receptor was taken from a human donor with low-grade glioma or glioblastoma, undergoing nonglioma brain surgery, or in good health (not recorded which). The CDR3 loop reads CASSLSQLHTKAFF. In DNA, the CDR3 is TGTGCCAGCAGTTTATCACAGCTACACACTAAAGCTTTCTTT.